These 13 T cell receptor beta chains were all obtained from the same sample, sequenced in a study of cytomegalovirus exposure and HLA in healthy donors. The PCR was carried out with 60 Vbeta primers and 13 Jbeta primers. Some clones are missing from TCRdb's copy, which holds only in-frame ones; the method was immunoSEQ multiplex PCR. Recorded here are about 170,000 clones; the top ten clones represent about 0.8%. Sequenced sample: PBMCs. The receptors shown here come from a woman younger than 30 in good health and CMV-seropositive.

V is TRBV11-3 and J is TRBJ2-2; TRBD1 matches at 9 bases. Germline CDR1 is SGHNT and CDR2 is YENEEA. CDR3 length equals 18 residues. V shed 3 bases, J shed 4 bases, and the junction held 12 bases outside the gene matches. The CDR3 region has the DNA TGTGCCAGCAGCTTTTCCTTCTTGGGACAGGGAACCACCGGGGAGCTGTTTTTT. It encodes CASSFSFLGQGTTGELFF.

The rearrangement joins TRBV4-2 to TRBJ2-1; possible D gene TRBD1, 7 bases. With 0 bases removed from V and 3 bases from J, the gap between germline ends came to 12 bases. This CDR3 is 16 amino acids long. Germline V lookup: CDR1 LGHNA, CDR2 YNFKEQ. CDR3 DNA sequence: TGTGCCAGCAGCCAAGATCTCCAGGGGGGCTACAATGAGCAGTTCTTC. Translation gives CASSQDLQGGYNEQFF.

This rearrangement joins TRBV5-8 to TRBJ2-1, with 8 nucleotides matching TRBD1. V gave up 4 bases and J gave up 0 bases; unmatched junction bases: 3. The germline V gene encodes CDR1 SGHTS and CDR2 YDEGEE. The CDR3 is 15 amino acids. The CDR3 spells CASSPGQASYNEQFF. CDR3 nucleotides: TGTGCCAGCAGCCCGGGACAGGCCTCCTACAATGAGCAGTTCTTC.

The genes are TRBV2 and TRBJ2-1; a possible D gene is TRBD1 (6 bases). Trimming shortened V by 8 bases and J by 0 bases, and 17 bases separated the two germline ends. This CDR3 is built from 16 residues. The V gene's germline CDR1 is SNHLY and CDR2 FYNNEI. In nucleotides, the CDR3 is TGTGCCAGCCGCAAATCCGGACAGCTCTCCTACAATGAGCAGTTCTTC. Translated, it gives CASRKSGQLSYNEQFF. Combining the CDR3 with reference TRBV2 and TRBJ2-1 gives the whole variable domain EPEVTQTPSHQVTQMGQEVILRCVPISNHLYFYWYRQILGQKVEFLVSFYNNEISEKSEIFDDQFSVERPDGSNFTLKIRSTKLEDSAMYFCASRKSGQLSYNEQFFGPGTRLTVL.

The chain carries TRBV29-1 and TRBJ2-7, with a tentative D call TRBD1 (6 bases). The CDR3 totals 16 residues. Deletions cut 0 bases from V and 6 bases from J, with 21 bases between. Germline V CDR1 and CDR2: SQVTM, ANQGSEA. CDR3 bases: TGCAGCGTTGAAGATCTTTGGAACAGGGATCATCGCGAGCAGTACTTC. It translates to CSVEDLWNRDHREQYF.

The chain joins TRBV5-1 to TRBJ1-3, with D tentatively TRBD1 (6 bases). V was trimmed by 5 bases and J by 3 bases, leaving 15 bases between them. CDR1 and CDR2 (germline): SGHRS, YFSETQ. There are 15 residues in the CDR3. The CDR3 DNA sequence: TGCGCCAGCAGAACAGGGCCCCTAGGTGGAAACACCATATATTTT. It codes for CASRTGPLGGNTIYF.

The rearrangement links TRBV7-6 to TRBJ1-1; no firm D call. The V and J ends lost 0 bases and 6 bases respectively, with 26 bases between them. CDR1 SGHVS and CDR2 FNYEAQ come from the germline V gene. This CDR3 is 19 amino acids long. CDR3 amino acids: CASSLARSFRRVRSSEAFF. As DNA, the CDR3 is TGTGCCAGCAGCTTAGCGCGGAGCTTCAGAAGAGTCAGAAGCTCTGAAGCTTTCTTT. Drawing the rest from reference TRBV7-6 and TRBJ1-1, the complete variable domain is GAGVSQSPRYKVTKRGQDVALRCDPISGHVSLYWYRQALGQGPEFLTYFNYEAQQDKSGLPNDRFSAERPEGSISTLTIQRTEQRDSAMYRCASSLARSFRRVRSSEAFFGQGTRLTVV.

The chain couples TRBV11-3 to TRBJ2-4, with 12 bases lining up with TRBD2. CDR1 SGHNT and CDR2 YENEEA come from the germline V gene. Trimming took 6 bases from V and 2 from J; bases not matched to a gene: 17. The CDR3 contains 20 residues. For the CDR3, the DNA is TGTGCCAGCAGGGATACCTGGACTAGCGGGACCCCCGGGTCCAAAAACATTCAGTACTTC. Encoded protein: CASRDTWTSGTPGSKNIQYF.

The V call is TRBV4-2, the J call TRBJ1-5; a weak D match, TRBD1 (5 bases). CDR1 is LGHNA and CDR2 is YNFKEQ in the germline V gene. Trimming cost V 0 bases and J 4 bases, with 10 bases left between them. CDR3 length: 15 residues. This chain's CDR3 is CASSQDFGGNQPQHF. The CDR3 DNA sequence: TGTGCCAGCAGCCAAGATTTCGGGGGTAATCAGCCCCAGCATTTT.

The chain carries TRBV10-2 and TRBJ1-5; 7 nucleotides agree with TRBD1. The ends lost 10 bases at V and 3 bases at J; junction bases unmatched: 6. Germline V gene lookup returns CDR1 WSHSY and CDR2 SAAADI. This CDR3 spans 13 amino acids. CDR3 DNA: TGCGCCACGGGCGACAGGGACAATCAGCCCCAGCATTTT. Translated: CATGDRDNQPQHF.

The V gene is TRBV10-3, the J gene TRBJ2-1, with TRBD2 matching over 8 bases. The length of the CDR3 is 15 residues. CDR1 and CDR2 (germline): ENHRY, SYGVKD. V gave up 4 bases and J gave up 10 bases; unmatched junction bases: 12. DNA of the CDR3: TGTGCCATCAGTGGGACTAGCAGACCCCGGTGGGAGCAGTTCTTC. It codes for CAISGTSRPRWEQFF.

J is TRBJ1-1 and V is TRBV7-2, with D perhaps matching TRBD1 (6 bases). The CDR3 consists of 18 residues. From germline, CDR1 is SGHTA and CDR2 FQGNSA. The ends were cut back, 4 bases at V and 1 base at J, with 22 bases in the middle. The CDR3 region has the DNA TGTGCCAGCAGCTCCTGGACAGCCTTTGTCTATTCGAACACTGAAGCTTTCTTT. Translated: CASSSWTAFVYSNTEAFF.

The chain employs TRBV6-5 and TRBJ2-7, with D perhaps matching TRBD2 (6 bases). This CDR3 is built from 16 residues. Germline V gene lookup returns CDR1 MNHEY and CDR2 SVGAGI. V was trimmed by 2 bases and J by 2 bases, leaving 16 bases between them. The CDR3 is CASSYTPGSGPYEQYF. The CDR3 region has the DNA TGTGCCAGCAGTTACACTCCCGGTAGCGGACCCTACGAGCAGTACTTC.